This entry concerns a single TCR beta chain. Its antigen remains unknown. Measured with immunoSEQ multiplex PCR; TCRdb has only the in-frame clones, and not every one. The sample has 30,000 to 45,000 clones, about 80% seen once. These data originate in a study of somatic mutations in cytotoxic T cells in rheumatoid arthritis. Across the whole study: T-cell populations stained with V beta antibodies were in some cases flow-sorted at nearly 100% purity, including V beta1+ cells that were sequenced for TCRB. General observations from the study: Among 65 to 75 patients, roughly 8 showed a largest CD8+ clone that surpassed 20% of CD8+ cells. Unknown were the antigen targets of the expanded CD8+ clones. Among patients with rheumatoid arthritis, but not healthy controls, CD8+ clonality increased with age.

CDR3 length: 15 amino acids. V shed 5 bases, J shed 6 bases, and the junction held 13 bases outside the gene matches. From germline, CDR1 is LNHDA and CDR2 SQIVND (reference sequence). What was sequenced was CD8+ T cells sorted from blood. The chain is built from TRBV19 and TRBJ2-7, with 7 bases identical to TRBD2. The origin of this receptor is a man aged 40-50 years in good health. The CDR3 reads CASSPGGGSSFEQYF. The DNA for the CDR3 is TGTGCCAGTAGTCCCGGCGGCGGGAGCTCGTTCGAGCAGTACTTC.